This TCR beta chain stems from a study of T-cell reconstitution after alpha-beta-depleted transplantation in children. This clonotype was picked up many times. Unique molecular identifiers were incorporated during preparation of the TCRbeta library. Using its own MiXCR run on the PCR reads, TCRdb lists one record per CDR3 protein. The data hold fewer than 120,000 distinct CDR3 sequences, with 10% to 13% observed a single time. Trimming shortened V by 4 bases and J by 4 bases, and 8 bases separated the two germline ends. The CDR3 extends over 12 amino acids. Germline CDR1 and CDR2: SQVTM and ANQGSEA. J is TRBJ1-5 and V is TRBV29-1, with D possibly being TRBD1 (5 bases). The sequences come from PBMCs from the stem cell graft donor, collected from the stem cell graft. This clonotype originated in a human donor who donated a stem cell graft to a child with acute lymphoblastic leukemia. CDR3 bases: TGCAGCGTTGGGTCAGGGAATCAGCCCCAGCATTTT. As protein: CSVGSGNQPQHF.